This T cell receptor beta chain is from a study of control samples from healthy donors and cancer patients. The V end was cut by 0 bases, the J end by 0 bases, with 9 bases between. The CDR3 is 16 residues long. Germline-derived CDR1 and CDR2 are MNHNS and SASEGT. Libraries were prepared by immunoSEQ multiplex PCR; TCRdb keeps only in-frame clonotypes and omits some of them. The sample holds about 160,000 clones, around nine tenths seen once. The chain uses TRBV6-1 and TRBJ1-5, with D unresolved. This sequence originates from a man aged 30 to 45 in good health. Sequenced material: blood. The chain's CDR3 is CASSEAIAYSNQPQHF. As DNA, the CDR3 is TGTGCCAGCAGTGAAGCCATAGCTTATAGCAATCAGCCCCAGCATTTT.